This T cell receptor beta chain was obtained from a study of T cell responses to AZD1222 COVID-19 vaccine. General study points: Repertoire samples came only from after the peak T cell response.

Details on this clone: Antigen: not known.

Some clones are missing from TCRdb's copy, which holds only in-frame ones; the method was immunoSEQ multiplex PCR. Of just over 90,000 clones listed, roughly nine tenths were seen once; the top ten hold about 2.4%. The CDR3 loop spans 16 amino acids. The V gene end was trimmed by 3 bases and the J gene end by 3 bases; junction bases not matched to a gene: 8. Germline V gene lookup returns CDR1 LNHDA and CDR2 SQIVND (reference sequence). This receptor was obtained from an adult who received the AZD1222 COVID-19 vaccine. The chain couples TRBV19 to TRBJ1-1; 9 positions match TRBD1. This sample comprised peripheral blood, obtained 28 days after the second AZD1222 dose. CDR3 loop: CASSMEPTGGDTEAFF. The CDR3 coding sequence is TGTGCCAGTAGTATGGAGCCGACAGGGGGGGACACTGAAGCTTTCTTT.